The 23 T cell receptor beta chains reported below all come from one sample, sequenced in a study of blood T cell repertoires in COVID-19. Repertoires were generated with immunoSEQ multiplex PCR, while TCRdb's copy carries only in-frame clones and drops some. Altogether about 390,000 clones are present, 70% to 90% being singletons, with the ten largest covering 2.3%. Sequencing input: peripheral blood. These receptors all come from an older woman with COVID-19, enrolled during active disease.

This chain joins TRBV5-1 and TRBJ1-2, with D possibly TRBD1 on 5 matching bases. Trimming pared 0 bases from V and 8 bases from J, leaving 20 bases between. The CDR3 loop spans 16 amino acids. Per the germline V gene, CDR1 is SGHRS and CDR2 is YFSETQ. The CDR3 DNA is TGCGCCAGCAGCTTGGCCGCAGGGCCCAATCGAGGAGGCTACACCTTC. This sequence encodes CASSLAAGPNRGGYTF.

In this sample, this clone turned up a few times. Other DNA sequences in the sample encode the same CDR3. V is TRBV2 and J is TRBJ2-7, with D perhaps TRBD2 (5 bases). CDR3 length: 11 residues. V was pared by 4 bases and J by 4 bases, with 5 bases between. Germline V gene data show CDR1 as SNHLY and CDR2 as FYNNEI. CDR3 residues: CASSGEYEQYF. DNA of the CDR3: TGTGCCAGCAGTGGGGAGTACGAGCAGTACTTC.

This chain joins TRBV28 and TRBJ1-2; TRBD1 matches at 8 bases. The germline V gene has CDR1 MDHEN and CDR2 SYDVKM. The ends lost 10 bases at V and 7 bases at J; junction bases unmatched: 5. The CDR3 loop spans 11 amino acids. The DNA for the CDR3 is TGTGCCATCCAGGGGGCGAGTGGCTACACCTTC. Encoded protein: CAIQGASGYTF.

This chain uses TRBV6-5 with TRBJ2-2; the match to TRBD1 covers 7 bases. Germline values: CDR1 MNHEY, CDR2 SVGAGI. After removal of 5 bases from V and 4 bases from J, the junction contained 4 bases not matched to a gene. The CDR3 is 14 residues long. In nucleotides, the CDR3 is TGTGCCAGCAGTAAACAGGGGAGCACCGGGGAGCTGTTTTTT. Translated: CASSKQGSTGELFF.

In this sample, this clone turned up a few times. The J gene is TRBJ1-2, the V gene TRBV7-3, with 8 bases lining up with TRBD1. The CDR3 runs to 17 residues. CDR1 and CDR2 (germline): SGHTA, FQGTGA. Trimming cost V 0 bases and J 0 bases; bases outside gene matches: 6. CDR3 amino acids: CASSLTAVGQANYGYTF. CDR3 nucleotide sequence: TGTGCCAGCAGCTTAACTGCGGTGGGACAGGCTAACTATGGCTACACCTTC.

The chain combines TRBV18 with TRBJ1-5, with a tentative D call TRBD1 (6 bases). In germline, CDR1 is KGHSH, CDR2 LQKENI. CDR3 size: 14 residues. Trimming removed 4 bases from V and 0 bases from J, with 7 bases in between. Here the CDR3 reads CASSRTASNQPQHF. The CDR3 DNA reads as TGTGCCAGCTCACGGACAGCTAGCAATCAGCCCCAGCATTTT.

The J gene is TRBJ1-4, the V gene TRBV7-9; D not resolved. Germline loops: CDR1 SEHNR, CDR2 FQNEAQ (reference sequence). There are 14 residues in the CDR3. V was shortened by 3 bases and J by 6 bases, with 11 bases between the two germline ends. Here the CDR3 DNA reads TGTGCCAGCAGCTTCGGGGAGGAAGATGAAAAACTGTTTTTT. Translating gives CASSFGEEDEKLFF.

The rearrangement joins TRBV19 to TRBJ1-3, with 7 bases lining up with TRBD1. The CDR3 contains 13 residues. The germline V gene encodes CDR1 LNHDA and CDR2 SQIVND (reference sequence). After removal of 6 bases from V and 4 bases from J, the junction contained 3 bases not matched to a gene. CDR3 nucleotides: TGTGCCAGTAGAGGGACAGCCGGAAACACCATATATTTT. Translating it yields CASRGTAGNTIYF.

The chain recombines TRBV4-1 with TRBJ1-2; TRBD1 agrees at 8 bases. The germline gives CDR1 MGHRA, CDR2 YSYEKL. V shed 0 bases, J shed 1 base, and the junction held 10 bases outside the gene matches. The CDR3 runs to 18 residues. The CDR3 loop reads CASSQDRRRGRHNYGYTF. CDR3 in DNA: TGCGCCAGCAGCCAAGATCGACGCAGGGGGCGCCATAACTATGGCTACACCTTC.

This chain links TRBV10-2 with TRBJ2-1; a weak D match, TRBD2 (7 bases). CDR1 WSHSY and CDR2 SAAADI come from the germline V gene. Trimming took 7 bases from V and 14 from J, leaving 15 bases between them. The CDR3 spans 11 residues. The chain's CDR3 is CASIGPGGEFF. CDR3 DNA sequence: TGCGCCAGCATCGGGCCGGGGGGCGAGTTCTTC.

The chain employs TRBV7-2 and TRBJ1-2; D gene unclear. CDR1 is SGHTA, CDR2 FQGNSA, per germline. The CDR3 contains 18 residues. V gave up 7 bases and J gave up 0 bases, with 24 bases separating them. The DNA of the CDR3 is TGTGCCAGCAACTTTATGACAACGTCCAGGTTAGCTAACTATGGCTACACCTTC. Translation: CASNFMTTSRLANYGYTF.

This clone has a single count. The genes are TRBV7-3 and TRBJ1-1; D not resolved. Germline CDR1 is SGHTA and CDR2 is FQGTGA. V was clipped by 1 base and J by 4 bases, with 13 bases between them. This CDR3 region has 15 residues. The CDR3 DNA sequence: TGTGCCAGCAGCTTAATCCCGGCATCGGGCACTGAAGCTTTCTTT. Protein sequence: CASSLIPASGTEAFF.

V usage is TRBV5-4 and J usage is TRBJ1-2, with D unclear. The V and J ends lost 4 bases and 3 bases respectively, with 16 bases between them. The germline V gene has CDR1 SGHNT and CDR2 YYREEE (reference sequence). CDR3 size: 15 residues. CDR3 residues: CASSPGPSGYYGYTF. The CDR3 bases are TGTGCCAGCAGCCCCGGGCCCTCGGGGTACTATGGCTACACCTTC. The full variable domain, completed using reference TRBV5-4 and TRBJ1-2, is ETGVTQSPTHLIKTRGQQVTLRCSSQSGHNTVSWYQQALGQGPQFIFQYYREEENGRGNFPPRFSGLQFPNYSSELNVNALELDDSALYLCASSPGPSGYYGYTFGSGTRLTVV.

The rearrangement links TRBV7-9 to TRBJ1-4; no definite D call. The CDR3 runs 17 residues. Germline assignment: CDR1 SEHNR and CDR2 FQNEAQ (reference sequence). V lost 3 bases and J lost 5, with 19 bases in between. The CDR3: CASSFPLDSGGNEKLFF. For the CDR3, the DNA is TGTGCCAGCAGCTTCCCCTTGGACTCGGGCGGGAATGAAAAACTGTTTTTT.

V and J are TRBV2 and TRBJ2-4; 7 bases are a match to TRBD1. With V trimmed by 3 bases and J by 1 base, 3 bases remained unmatched. Germline assignment: CDR1 SNHLY and CDR2 FYNNEI. This CDR3 spans 15 amino acids. CDR3 in amino acids: CASSDGQVAKNIQYF. DNA of the CDR3: TGTGCCAGCAGTGACGGACAGGTGGCCAAAAACATTCAGTACTTC.

This clone turned up a few times. The CDR3 DNA follows: TGTGCCAGCAGCTTAGAGACTAGCGGGGGAATGTATTTT. It yields the protein CASSLETSGGMYF. The genes are TRBV7-3 and TRBJ2-3, with 12 nucleotides matching TRBD2. Germline loops: CDR1 SGHTA, CDR2 FQGTGA. This CDR3 has 13 residues. With V trimmed by 2 bases and J by 14 bases, 5 bases remained unmatched.

The chain carries TRBV30 and TRBJ1-3; D is unresolved. The germline V and J ends were trimmed by 4 bases and 4 bases, with 11 bases remaining between them. The CDR3 totals 13 residues. CDR1 GTSNPN and CDR2 SVGIG come from the germline V gene (reference sequence). CDR3 sequence: CAWNLGLGNTIYF. The CDR3 nucleotides are TGTGCCTGGAACCTGGGCCTGGGAAACACCATATATTTT.

This clone was found a few times. This chain uses TRBV6-5 with TRBJ1-2; TRBD1 agrees at 7 bases. The CDR3 contains 15 residues. Germline CDR1 is MNHEY and CDR2 is SVGAGI. Losses at the gene ends were 1 base for V and 4 bases for J; bases not matched to a gene: 6. In nucleotides, the CDR3 is TGTGCCAGCAGTTACTACCGAAACAGGGGCTATGGCTACACCTTC. Amino acids: CASSYYRNRGYGYTF.

This chain connects TRBV3-1 (or the pseudogene TRBV3-2) to TRBJ2-7, with D maybe TRBD2 (5 bases). V was cut by 2 bases and J by 9 bases, with 26 bases left in between. Looked up from germline, CDR1 is LGHDT and CDR2 is YNNKEL (reference sequence). The CDR3 length is 17 residues. The CDR3 sequence: CASSQLPDGMGLYAQYF. The CDR3 DNA follows: TGTGCCAGCAGCCAACTTCCGGACGGGATGGGTCTCTATGCGCAGTACTTC.

This clone is a singleton in its sample. The chain employs TRBV6-6 and TRBJ2-5; the D gene is possibly TRBD2 (6 bases). CDR1 is MNHNY and CDR2 is SVGAGI in the germline V gene (reference sequence). CDR3 length: 14 amino acids. Deletions cut 7 bases from V and 5 bases from J, with 17 bases between. CDR3 DNA: TGTGCCAGCACTCGAACGGGGGATTGGGAGACCCAGTACTTC. It specifies CASTRTGDWETQYF.

The chain is built from TRBV9 and TRBJ1-1; maybe TRBD1 (5 bases). The V and J ends lost 3 bases and 6 bases respectively, with 18 bases between them. The CDR3 is made up of 15 amino acids. Germline V gives CDR1 SGDLS, CDR2 YYNGEE. The CDR3 DNA is TGTGCCAGCAGCGACCGCCCCTCAGGGTCCCCTGAAGCTTTCTTT. It codes for CASSDRPSGSPEAFF.

This chain connects TRBV2 to TRBJ2-2; the D is unclear. Germline lookup yields CDR1 SNHLY and CDR2 FYNNEI. The CDR3 is made up of 11 amino acids. The V gene lost 3 bases and the J gene lost 7 bases, with 3 bases spanning the gap. The CDR3 is CASSDSGELFF. Written as DNA, the CDR3 is TGTGCCAGCAGTGATAGCGGGGAGCTGTTTTTT.

V and J are TRBV29-1 and TRBJ2-1; 12 nucleotides agree with TRBD2. V lost 3 bases, J lost 4 bases, and 25 bases stayed unmatched. CDR3 size: 22 residues. The germline V gene encodes CDR1 SQVTM and CDR2 ANQGSEA. The CDR3 here is CSVDKVVPRLAGASMLYNEQFF. The CDR3 coding sequence is TGCAGCGTTGATAAGGTAGTCCCTCGACTAGCGGGGGCCTCCATGCTTTACAATGAGCAGTTCTTC.